This T cell receptor (beta chain) was recovered during a study of T cells after somatic rescue of genetic block. The germline gives CDR1 ENHRY, CDR2 SYGVKD. This CDR3 has 14 amino acids. V was pared by 7 bases and J by 0 bases, with 13 bases between. The protocol was immunoSEQ multiplex PCR, while the TCRdb copy is restricted to in-frame clones and leaves out a portion. The sample lists more than 10,000 clones, around 70% occurring once. Sequencing was done on a sample of peripheral blood mononuclear cells (PBMCs). The receptor comes from a boy younger than 18. V and J are TRBV10-3 and TRBJ2-7; maybe TRBD1 (5 bases). CDR3 coding DNA: TGTGCCATCACCCAACAGGCCTCCTCCTACGAGCAGTACTTC. Its protein is CAITQQASSYEQYF.